This entry concerns a single T cell receptor beta chain. CDR3 size: 14 residues. The V end lost 5 bases, the J end lost 5 bases, and 18 bases lay between the germline ends. Germline V gives CDR1 DFQATT, CDR2 SNEGSKA (reference sequence). One entry per CDR3 protein results from TCRdb running MiXCR on the 5' RACE reads. The sample has a few hundred thousand distinct CDR3 sequences; 20% are singletons. This entry belongs to a study of CD8 T cells in ankylosing spondylitis. The genes are TRBV20-1 and TRBJ1-1; D is possibly TRBD1 (6 bases). The source is a male donor with ankylosing spondylitis or in good health (not recorded which). The sample comprised blood, either unsorted or a sorted T cell fraction (not recorded which). The CDR3 DNA sequence: TGCAGTGCTGTTCAGGTCACAGGGCATACTGAAGCTTTCTTT. Its translation: CSAVQVTGHTEAFF.